What follows describes a single T cell receptor (beta chain). This CDR3 comprises 12 residues. V gave up 2 bases and J gave up 1 base, with 3 bases separating them. The germline CDR1 and CDR2 sequences are MRHNA and SNTAGT. The data originate from a study of PD-1 blockade in classical Hodgkin lymphoma. Study overall: Once every 2 weeks, patients received intravenous nivolumab at 3 mg/kg.

Time point meaning: cycle 4 day 1 (C4D1), after 6 weeks of nivolumab. Every one of the patients relapsed after autologous stem cell transplantation (brentuximab vedotin exposure was variable). TCRdb's copy holds only in-frame clones and misses some; the assay was immunoSEQ multiplex PCR. In the table there are roughly 90,000 clones, 65% to 85% of which are singletons. The genes are TRBV6-4 and TRBJ2-7; D gene unclear. Specimen: peripheral blood mononuclear cells (PBMCs), collected before the fourth cycle of nivolumab. The sequence was collected from a human donor with classical Hodgkin lymphoma. The CDR3 region has the DNA TGTGCCAGCAGTGACCGATCCTACGAGCAGTACTTC. Translating it yields CASSDRSYEQYF.